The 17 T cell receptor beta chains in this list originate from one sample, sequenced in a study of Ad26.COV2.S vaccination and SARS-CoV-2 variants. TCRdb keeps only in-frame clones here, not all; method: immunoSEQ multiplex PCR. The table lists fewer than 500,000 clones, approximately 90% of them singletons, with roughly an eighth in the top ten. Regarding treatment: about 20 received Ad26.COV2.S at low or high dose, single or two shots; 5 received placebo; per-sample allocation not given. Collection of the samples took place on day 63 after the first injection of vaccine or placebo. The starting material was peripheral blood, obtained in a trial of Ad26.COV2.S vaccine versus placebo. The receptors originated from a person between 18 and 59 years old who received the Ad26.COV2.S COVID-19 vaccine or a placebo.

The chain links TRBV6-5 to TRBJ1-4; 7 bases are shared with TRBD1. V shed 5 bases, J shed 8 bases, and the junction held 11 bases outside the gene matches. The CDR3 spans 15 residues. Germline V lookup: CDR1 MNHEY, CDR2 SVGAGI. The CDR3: CASSPRQGSGEKLFF. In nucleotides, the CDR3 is TGTGCCAGCAGTCCTAGACAGGGATCGGGCGAAAAACTGTTTTTT.

CDR3 region: CASSLYGTGDNEQFF. The CDR3 nucleotides read TGTGCCAGCAGCTTATACGGGACAGGCGACAATGAGCAGTTCTTC. The chain joins TRBV11-1 to TRBJ2-1; TRBD1 agrees at 8 bases. The germline CDR1 and CDR2 sequences are SGHAT and FQDESV (reference sequence). After removal of 2 bases from V and 5 bases from J, the junction contained 5 bases not matched to a gene. The CDR3 consists of 15 residues. The variable domain in full, completed from reference TRBV11-1 and TRBJ2-1, reads EAEVAQSPRYKITEKSQAVAFWCDPISGHATLYWYRQILGQGPELLVQFQDESVVDDSQLPKDRFSAERLKGVDSTLKIQPAELGDSAMYLCASSLYGTGDNEQFFGPGTRLTVL.

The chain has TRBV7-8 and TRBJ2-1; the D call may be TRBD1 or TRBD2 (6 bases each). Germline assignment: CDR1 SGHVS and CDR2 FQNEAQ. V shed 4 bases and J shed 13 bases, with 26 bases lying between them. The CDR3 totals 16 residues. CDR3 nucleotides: TGTGCCAGCAGCTCGCTCCGGGACATGGGACTTTTAATTCAGTTCTTC. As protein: CASSSLRDMGLLIQFF.

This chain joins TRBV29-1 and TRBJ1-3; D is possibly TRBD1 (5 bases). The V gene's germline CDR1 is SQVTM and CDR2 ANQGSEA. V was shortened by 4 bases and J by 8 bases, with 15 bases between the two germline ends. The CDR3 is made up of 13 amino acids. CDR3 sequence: CSVVGGRADTIYF. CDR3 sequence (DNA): TGCAGCGTTGTTGGGGGACGAGCGGACACCATATATTTT.

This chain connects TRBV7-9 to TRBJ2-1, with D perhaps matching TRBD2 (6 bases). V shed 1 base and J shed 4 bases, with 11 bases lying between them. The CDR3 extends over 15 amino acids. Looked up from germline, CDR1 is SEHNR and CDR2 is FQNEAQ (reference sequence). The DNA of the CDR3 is TGTGCCAGCAGCTTAGTTGCGGGGCTATACAATGAGCAGTTCTTC. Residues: CASSLVAGLYNEQFF.

CDR3 in amino acids: CASSLPSHSSGNTGELFF. The CDR3 bases are TGTGCCAGCAGCCTACCCAGTCATAGTTCCGGGAACACCGGGGAGCTGTTTTTT. The V and J genes are TRBV7-8 and TRBJ2-2; D is unresolved. With 5 bases removed from V and 1 base from J, the gap between germline ends came to 20 bases. Germline CDR1 is SGHVS and CDR2 is FQNEAQ. CDR3 size: 18 residues.

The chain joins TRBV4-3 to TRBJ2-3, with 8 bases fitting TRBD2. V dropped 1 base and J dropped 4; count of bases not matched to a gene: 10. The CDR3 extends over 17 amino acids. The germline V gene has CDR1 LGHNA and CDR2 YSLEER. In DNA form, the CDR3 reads TGCGCCAGCAGCCAAGGTGAAGCGGGAGTATTCCCAGATACGCAGTATTTT. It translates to CASSQGEAGVFPDTQYF.

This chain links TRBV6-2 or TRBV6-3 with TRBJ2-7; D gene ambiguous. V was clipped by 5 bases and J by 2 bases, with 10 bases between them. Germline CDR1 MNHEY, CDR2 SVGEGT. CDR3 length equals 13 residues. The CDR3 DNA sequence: TGTGCCAGCAGTACACGCCCTCCCTACGAGCAGTACTTC. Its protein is CASSTRPPYEQYF.

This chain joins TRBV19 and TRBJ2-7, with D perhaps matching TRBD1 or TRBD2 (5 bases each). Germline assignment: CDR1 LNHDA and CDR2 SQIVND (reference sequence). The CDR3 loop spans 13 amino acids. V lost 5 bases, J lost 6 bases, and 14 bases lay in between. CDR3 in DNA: TGTGCCAGTAGTTGGGGGAATTCGCTCGAGCAGTACTTC. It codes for CASSWGNSLEQYF.

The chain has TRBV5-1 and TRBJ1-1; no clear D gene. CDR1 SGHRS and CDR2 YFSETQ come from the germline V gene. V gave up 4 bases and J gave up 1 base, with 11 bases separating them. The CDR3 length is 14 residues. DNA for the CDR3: TGCGCCAGCAGCCCCGAACGGCCGAACACTGAAGCTTTCTTT. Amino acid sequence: CASSPERPNTEAFF.

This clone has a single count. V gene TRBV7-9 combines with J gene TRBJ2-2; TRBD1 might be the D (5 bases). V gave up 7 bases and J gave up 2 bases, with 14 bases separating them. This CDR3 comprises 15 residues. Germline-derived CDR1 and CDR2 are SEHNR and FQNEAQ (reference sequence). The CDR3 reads CASTRRALNTGELFF. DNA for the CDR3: TGTGCCAGCACTCGCAGGGCACTTAACACCGGGGAGCTGTTTTTT.

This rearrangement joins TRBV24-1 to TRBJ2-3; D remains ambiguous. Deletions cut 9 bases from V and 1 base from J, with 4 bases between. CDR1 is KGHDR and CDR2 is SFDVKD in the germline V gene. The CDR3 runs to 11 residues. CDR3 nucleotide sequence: TGTGCCACCGGAGGCACAGATACGCAGTATTTT. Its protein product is CATGGTDTQYF.

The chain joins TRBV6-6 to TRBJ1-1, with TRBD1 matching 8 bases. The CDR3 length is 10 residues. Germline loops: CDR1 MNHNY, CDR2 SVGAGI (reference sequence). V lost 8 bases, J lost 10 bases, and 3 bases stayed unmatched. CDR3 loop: CASFGTGAFF. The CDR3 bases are TGTGCCAGCTTTGGGACAGGAGCTTTCTTT.

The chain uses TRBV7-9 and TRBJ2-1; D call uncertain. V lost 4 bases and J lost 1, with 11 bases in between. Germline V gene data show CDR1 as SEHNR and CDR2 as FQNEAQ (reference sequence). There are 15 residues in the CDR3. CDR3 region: CASSSGYSSYNEQFF. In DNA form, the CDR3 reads TGTGCCAGCAGCTCCGGGTATAGTTCCTACAATGAGCAGTTCTTC.

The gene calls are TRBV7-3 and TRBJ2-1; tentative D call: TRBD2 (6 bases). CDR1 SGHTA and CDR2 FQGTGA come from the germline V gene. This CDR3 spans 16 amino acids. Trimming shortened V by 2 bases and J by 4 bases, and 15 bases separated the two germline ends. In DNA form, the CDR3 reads TGTGCCAGCAGCTTATCGGTAGGGGAGGATTACAATGAGCAGTTCTTC. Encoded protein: CASSLSVGEDYNEQFF.

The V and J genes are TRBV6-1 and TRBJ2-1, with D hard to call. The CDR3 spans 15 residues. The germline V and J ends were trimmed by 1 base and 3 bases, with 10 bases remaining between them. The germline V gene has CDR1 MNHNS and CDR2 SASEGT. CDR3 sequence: CASSEGASLYNEQFF. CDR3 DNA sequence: TGTGCCAGCAGTGAAGGGGCTTCGCTCTACAATGAGCAGTTCTTC.

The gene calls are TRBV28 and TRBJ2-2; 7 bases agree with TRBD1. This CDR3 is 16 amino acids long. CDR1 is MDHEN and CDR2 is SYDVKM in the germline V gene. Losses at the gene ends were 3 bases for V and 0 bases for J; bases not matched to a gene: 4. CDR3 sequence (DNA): TGTGCCAGCAGTTTTACAGGGGCCCCGAACACCGGGGAGCTGTTTTTT. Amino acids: CASSFTGAPNTGELFF.